The rows below give T cell receptor beta chains drawn from one sample of a study of cytomegalovirus exposure and HLA in healthy donors. Profiled with immunoSEQ multiplex PCR; TCRdb holds only in-frame clones, not every one. Of 200,000 to 250,000 clones listed, about 70% are singletons. The sample taken for sequencing was PBMCs. The receptors come from a woman aged 30 to 39 in good health and CMV-seronegative. CDR3s include the opening cysteine and the closing phenylalanine or tryptophan. Fields, in order: CDR3 protein, V gene, J gene.

CASSLDQLEHRGAVF	TRBV5-6	TRBJ2-2
CASRPDSSYNSPLHF	TRBV5-1	TRBJ1-6
CATSRDGGGEKLFF	TRBV15	TRBJ1-4
CASSLRQGRNTEAFF	TRBV7-8	TRBJ1-1
CASSQTGTGGIELFF	TRBV4-1	TRBJ1-4
CASRTGGPTGELFF	TRBV6-6	TRBJ2-2
CASSGGRGLAAFTDTQYF	TRBV9	TRBJ2-3
CSSSTSIGQGSYEQYF	TRBV7-9	TRBJ2-7
CASSALLGGDEQYF	TRBV5-1	-
CASSSSEGDTEAFF	TRBV5-1	TRBJ1-1
CASSWALSGASGGETYEQYF	TRBV5-1	TRBJ2-7
CASSTPRQGEGTEAFF	TRBV7-3	TRBJ1-1
CASSPRQEETQYF	TRBV18	TRBJ2-5
CASSLERAVNTEAFF	TRBV7-8	TRBJ1-1
CASSEETRDLVNSPLHF	TRBV2	TRBJ1-6